A selection of T cell receptor beta chains follows, all from one sample in a study of T cells in Graves' hyperthyroidism and ophthalmopathy. TCRdb reprocessed the multiplex PCR reads with MiXCR, giving one entry per CDR3 protein. The sample records over 500,000 distinct CDR3 sequences, approximately 16% being singletons. Specimen: blood. The receptors come from a young woman with Graves' ophthalmopathy. The conserved cysteine and the conserved F or W are not part of the CDR3 here. Not every row has a clone size; where given, it reads once, few, many or a size class.

CDR3 protein	clone size	V gene	J gene
ASSSLAGRSTDTQY	many	TRBV13	TRBJ2-3
ASSSYNRRTINIQY	NA	TRBV5-6	TRBJ2-4
ASSLIPGLAGVNEQF	NA	TRBV7-8	TRBJ2-1
ASRQPRDRGNSPLH	few	TRBV5-5	TRBJ1-6
SARSPSEPDEQF	NA	TRBV20-1	TRBJ2-1
ASSLWTGGSRTDTQY	many	TRBV5-6	TRBJ2-3
ASSQGGLNTEAF	many	TRBV28	TRBJ1-1
ASSLAAERNEQF	many	TRBV7-3	TRBJ2-1
ASSPLGSVYEQY	NA	TRBV28	TRBJ2-7
SASGLAATDTQY	many	TRBV20-1	TRBJ2-3
ASEGGQTQY	NA	TRBV10-2	TRBJ2-5
ASNRGFYNEQF	NA	TRBV28	TRBJ2-1
AWSVDGTIY	many	TRBV30	TRBJ1-3
ASSYQDRIGSYEQY	NA	TRBV6-2/TRBV6-3	TRBJ2-7
ASSETRTSGYNEQF	NA	TRBV25-1	TRBJ2-1
ASSLQSPGQLRANTGELF	few	TRBV12-3/TRBV12-4	TRBJ2-2
AWSTGAENEQF	many	TRBV30	TRBJ2-1
ASSSASYEQY	NA	TRBV5-1	TRBJ2-7
SVEVRRLGRYTGELF	few	TRBV29-1	TRBJ2-2
ASSFSPLNTEAF	few	TRBV7-2	TRBJ1-1
ASSEEGALETQY	many	TRBV2	TRBJ2-5
ASSPIQDGAGELF	NA	TRBV6-1	TRBJ2-2
SARDSGSYEQY	many	TRBV20-1	TRBJ2-7
ASSSQTGSYSNQPQR	few	TRBV7-8	TRBJ1-5
AWQKSLSINYGYT	many	TRBV30	TRBJ1-2
SARDLVRWAGGELF	few	TRBV20-1	TRBJ2-2
AWRQIINSPLH	many	TRBV30	TRBJ1-6
ASIPSPGTDLTNYGYT	many	TRBV12-3/TRBV12-4	TRBJ1-2
ASSPRADYEQY	many	TRBV18	TRBJ2-7
ASSYSAGQGYEQY	many	TRBV6-5	TRBJ2-7
SARGASAYEQY	NA	TRBV29-1	TRBJ2-7
AWTPPPGVNEQF	many	TRBV30	TRBJ2-1
ASREDAGARDSPPH	NA	TRBV5-1	TRBJ1-6
ASSYLGRQYEQY	few	TRBV7-9	TRBJ2-7
ATSTTREADTQY	many	TRBV15	TRBJ2-3
ASTLTGTEQF	many	TRBV12-3/TRBV12-4	TRBJ2-1
ASSQRQSQETQY	NA	TRBV4-1	TRBJ2-5
ASSLGWGPSSSYT	many	TRBV5-8	TRBJ1-2
ASSPPGLAGVAKNIQY	many	TRBV7-2	TRBJ2-4
ASNLGQGAWETQY	few	TRBV19	TRBJ2-5
ASSLKYEQY	many	TRBV11-2	TRBJ2-7
SATGQGIYYGYT	NA	TRBV20-1	TRBJ1-2
ASSLIPSGGGETQY	NA	TRBV9	TRBJ2-5
ASSAGLAGASDTQY	NA	TRBV7-3	TRBJ2-3
ASSPKQVKGNEQF	many	TRBV18	TRBJ2-1
ASSSILGPLH	NA	TRBV28	TRBJ1-6
AWSVLLGGHTEAF	many	TRBV30	TRBJ1-1
ASRTLVHNEQF	few	TRBV6-1	TRBJ2-1
SVEIASQETQY	many	TRBV29-1	TRBJ2-5
ASSLSGTGGQETQY	NA	TRBV11-1	TRBJ2-5